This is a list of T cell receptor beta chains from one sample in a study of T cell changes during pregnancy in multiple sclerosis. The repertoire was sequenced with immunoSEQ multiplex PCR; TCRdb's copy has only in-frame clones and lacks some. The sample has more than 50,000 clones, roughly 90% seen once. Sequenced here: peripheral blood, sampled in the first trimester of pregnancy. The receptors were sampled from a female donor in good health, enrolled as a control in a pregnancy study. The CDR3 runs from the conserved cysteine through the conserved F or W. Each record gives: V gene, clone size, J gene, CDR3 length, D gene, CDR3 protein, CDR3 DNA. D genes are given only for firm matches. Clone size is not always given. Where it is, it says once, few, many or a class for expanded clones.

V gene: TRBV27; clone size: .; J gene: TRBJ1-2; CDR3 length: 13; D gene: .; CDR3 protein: CASSPTRAGGYTF; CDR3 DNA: TGTGCCAGCAGTCCCACGCGGGCGGGGGGCTACACCTTC
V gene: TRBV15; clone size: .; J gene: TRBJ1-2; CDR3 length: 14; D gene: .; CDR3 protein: CATSREVTGAGYTF; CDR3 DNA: TGTGCCACCAGCAGAGAGGTGACAGGTGCTGGCTACACCTTC
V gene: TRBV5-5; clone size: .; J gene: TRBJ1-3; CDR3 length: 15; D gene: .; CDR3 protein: CASSSFSSSGNTIYF; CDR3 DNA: TGTGCCAGCAGCTCCTTCTCTAGCTCTGGAAACACCATATATTTT
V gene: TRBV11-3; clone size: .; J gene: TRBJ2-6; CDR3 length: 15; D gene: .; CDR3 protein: CASSLSGAGANVLTF; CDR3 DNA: TGTGCCAGCAGCTTATCGGGAGCTGGGGCCAACGTCCTGACTTTC
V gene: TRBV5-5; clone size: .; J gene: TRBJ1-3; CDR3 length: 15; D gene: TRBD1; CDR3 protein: CASSSGQRSGNTIYF; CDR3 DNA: TGTGCCAGCAGCTCGGGACAGCGCTCTGGAAACACCATATATTTT
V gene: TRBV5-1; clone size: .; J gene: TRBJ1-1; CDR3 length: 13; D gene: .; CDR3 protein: CASSSLERLEAFF; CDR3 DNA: TGCGCCAGCAGCTCCCTGGAGAGGCTTGAAGCTTTCTTT
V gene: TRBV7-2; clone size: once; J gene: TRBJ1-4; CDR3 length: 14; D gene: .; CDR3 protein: CASSFSGEGEKLFF; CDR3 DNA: TGTGCCAGCAGCTTCTCAGGGGAAGGGGAAAAACTGTTTTTT
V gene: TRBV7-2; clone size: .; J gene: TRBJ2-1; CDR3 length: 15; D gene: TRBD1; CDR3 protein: CASSRDRGLYNEQFF; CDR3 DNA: TGTGCCAGCAGCCGGGACAGGGGGCTCTACAATGAGCAGTTCTTC
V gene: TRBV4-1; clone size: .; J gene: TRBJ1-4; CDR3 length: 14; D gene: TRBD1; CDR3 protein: CASSRTGGFEKLFF; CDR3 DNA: TGCGCCAGCAGCAGAACAGGGGGCTTCGAAAAACTGTTTTTT
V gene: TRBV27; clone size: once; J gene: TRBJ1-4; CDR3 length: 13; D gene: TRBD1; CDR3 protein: CASSFRGQEKLFF; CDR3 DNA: TGTGCCAGCAGTTTCAGGGGGCAGGAAAAACTGTTTTTT
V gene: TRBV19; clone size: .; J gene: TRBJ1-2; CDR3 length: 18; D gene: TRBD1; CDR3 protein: CASSVSGTGGAGIYGYTF; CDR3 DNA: TGTGCCAGTAGTGTTTCCGGGACAGGGGGCGCAGGGATCTATGGCTACACCTTC
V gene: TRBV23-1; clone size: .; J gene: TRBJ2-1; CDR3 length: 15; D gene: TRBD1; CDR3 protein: CASSQSGQGDNEQFF; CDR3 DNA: TGCGCCAGCAGTCAATCGGGACAGGGGGATAATGAGCAGTTCTTC
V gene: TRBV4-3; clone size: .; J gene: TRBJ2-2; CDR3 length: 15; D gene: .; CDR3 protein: CASSQESGSKGELFF; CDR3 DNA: TGCGCCAGCAGCCAAGAGTCAGGTTCCAAAGGGGAGCTGTTTTTT
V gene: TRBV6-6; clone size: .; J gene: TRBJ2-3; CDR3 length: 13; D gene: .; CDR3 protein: CATIMSSADTQYF; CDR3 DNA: TGTGCCACTATAATGTCATCCGCAGATACGCAGTATTTT
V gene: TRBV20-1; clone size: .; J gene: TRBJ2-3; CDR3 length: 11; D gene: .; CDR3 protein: CSASNADTQYF; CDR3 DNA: TGCAGTGCTAGTAATGCAGATACGCAGTATTTT
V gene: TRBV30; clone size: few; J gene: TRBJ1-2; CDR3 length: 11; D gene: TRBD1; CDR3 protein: CAWSVGGGYTF; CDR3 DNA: TGTGCCTGGAGTGTAGGGGGCGGCTACACCTTC
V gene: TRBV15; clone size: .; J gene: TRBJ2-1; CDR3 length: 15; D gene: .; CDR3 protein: CATSRARGSYNEQFF; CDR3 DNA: TGTGCCACCAGCAGAGCTCGCGGGTCCTACAATGAGCAGTTCTTC
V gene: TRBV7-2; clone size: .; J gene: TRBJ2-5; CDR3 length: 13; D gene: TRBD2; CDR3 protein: CASSLGTSGVGHF; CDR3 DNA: TGTGCCAGCAGCCTCGGGACTAGCGGAGTCGGGCACTTC
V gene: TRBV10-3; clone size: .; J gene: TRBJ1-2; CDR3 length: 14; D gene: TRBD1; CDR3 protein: CAISRTGANYGYTF; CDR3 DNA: TGTGCCATCAGCCGGACAGGGGCTAACTATGGCTACACCTTC
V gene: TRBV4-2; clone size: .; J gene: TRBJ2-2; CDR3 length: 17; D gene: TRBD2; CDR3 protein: CASSLGTSGSGTGELFF; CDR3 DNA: TGTGCCAGCAGCCTCGGGACTAGCGGGAGCGGTACCGGGGAGCTGTTTTTT
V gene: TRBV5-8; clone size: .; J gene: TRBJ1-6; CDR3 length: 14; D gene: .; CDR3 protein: CASSSSWRNSPLHF; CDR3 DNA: TGTGCCAGCAGCTCGAGCTGGCGGAATTCACCCCTCCACTTT
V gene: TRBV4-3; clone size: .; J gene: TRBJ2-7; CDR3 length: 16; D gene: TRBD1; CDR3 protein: CASSHSATGELYEQYF; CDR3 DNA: TGCGCCAGCAGCCACTCGGCGACAGGGGAGTTGTACGAGCAGTACTTC
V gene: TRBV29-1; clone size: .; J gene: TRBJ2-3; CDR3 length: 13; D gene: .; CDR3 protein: CSFSTPGADTQYF; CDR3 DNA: TGCAGCTTCTCAACCCCGGGGGCAGATACGCAGTATTTT
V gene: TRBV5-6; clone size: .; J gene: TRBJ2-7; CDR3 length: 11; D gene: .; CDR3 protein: CASSFSYEQYF; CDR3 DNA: TGTGCCAGCAGCTTCAGTTACGAGCAGTACTTC
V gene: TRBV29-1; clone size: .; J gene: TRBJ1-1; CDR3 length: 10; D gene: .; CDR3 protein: CSVYSTEAFF; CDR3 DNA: TGCAGCGTCTACAGCACTGAAGCTTTCTTT
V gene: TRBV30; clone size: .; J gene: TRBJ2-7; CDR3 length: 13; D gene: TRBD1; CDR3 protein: CACTGTARYEQYF; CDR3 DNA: TGTGCCTGCACCGGGACAGCTAGATACGAGCAGTACTTC
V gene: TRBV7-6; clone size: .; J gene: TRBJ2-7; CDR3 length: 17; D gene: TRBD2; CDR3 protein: CASSLDSRSGRSYEQYF; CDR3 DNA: TGTGCCAGCAGCTTAGACAGCAGGAGCGGGAGATCATACGAGCAGTACTTC